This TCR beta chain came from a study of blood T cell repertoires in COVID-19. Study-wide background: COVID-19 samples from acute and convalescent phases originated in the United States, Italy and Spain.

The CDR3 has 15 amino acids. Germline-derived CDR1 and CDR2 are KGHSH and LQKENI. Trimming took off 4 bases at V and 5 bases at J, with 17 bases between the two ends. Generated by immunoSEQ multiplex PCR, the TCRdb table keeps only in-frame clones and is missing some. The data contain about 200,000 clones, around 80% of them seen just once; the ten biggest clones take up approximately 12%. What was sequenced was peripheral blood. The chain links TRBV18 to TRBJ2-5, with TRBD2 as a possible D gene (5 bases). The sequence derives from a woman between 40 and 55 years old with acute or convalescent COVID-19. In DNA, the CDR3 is TGTGCCAGCTCACTATCCTTTACCCGGAGGGAGACCCAGTACTTC. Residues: CASSLSFTRRETQYF. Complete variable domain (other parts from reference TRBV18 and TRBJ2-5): NAGVMQNPRHLVRRRGQEARLRCSPMKGHSHVYWYRQLPEEGLKFMVYLQKENIIDESGMPKERFSAEFPKEGPSILRIQQVVRGDSAAYFCASSLSFTRRETQYFGPGTRLLVL.